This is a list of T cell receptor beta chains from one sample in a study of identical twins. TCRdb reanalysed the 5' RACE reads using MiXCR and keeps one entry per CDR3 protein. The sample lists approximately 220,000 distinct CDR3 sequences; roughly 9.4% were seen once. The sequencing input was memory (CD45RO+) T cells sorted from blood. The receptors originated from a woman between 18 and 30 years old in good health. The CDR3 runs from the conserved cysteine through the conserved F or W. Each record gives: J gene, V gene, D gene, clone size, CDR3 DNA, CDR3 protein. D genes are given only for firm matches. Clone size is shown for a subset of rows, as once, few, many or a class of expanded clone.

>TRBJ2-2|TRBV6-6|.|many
TGTGCCAGCACCGGGGTTTTAACCGGGGAGCTGTTTTTT
CASTGVLTGELFF
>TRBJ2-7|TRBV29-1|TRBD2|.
TGCAGCGTTACCGGGACTAGCGGGGGGTTGGACGAGCAGTACTTC
CSVTGTSGGLDEQYF
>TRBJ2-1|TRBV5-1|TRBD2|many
TGCGCCAGCAGCTTGGGTTCTAGCGGGGGTAGGGAGCAGTTCTTC
CASSLGSSGGREQFF
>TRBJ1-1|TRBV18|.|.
TGTGCCAGCTCACCACTGTACAGGGATAACACTGAAGCTTTCTTT
CASSPLYRDNTEAFF
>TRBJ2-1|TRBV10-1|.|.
TGCGCCAGCAGTGACCCCCAAGACAATGAGCAGTTCTTC
CASSDPQDNEQFF
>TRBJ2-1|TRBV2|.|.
TGTGCCAGCAGTGATCGCCCTAGTCGGGATGAGCAGTTCTTC
CASSDRPSRDEQFF
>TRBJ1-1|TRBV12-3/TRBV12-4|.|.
TGTGCCAGCATTCGGGGGGAAGTGGTCACTGAAGCTTTCTTT
CASIRGEVVTEAFF
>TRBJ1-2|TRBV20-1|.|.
TGCAGTGCTGGTTTTCAAGGCGGCTACACCTTC
CSAGFQGGYTF
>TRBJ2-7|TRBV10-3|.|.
TGTGCCATCAGTGAGCCTTCCTCGGAGCAGTACTTC
CAISEPSSEQYF
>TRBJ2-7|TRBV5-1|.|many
TGCGCCAGCAGCCCAGGGCGGTACCCCTACGAGCAGTACTTC
CASSPGRYPYEQYF
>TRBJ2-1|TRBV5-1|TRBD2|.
TGCGCCAGCGGGAGGGGCGGGAGACTAGGAAATGAGCAGTTCTTC
CASGRGGRLGNEQFF
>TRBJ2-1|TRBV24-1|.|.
TGTGCCACCAGCGACGGACAAGCCACCTACAATGAGCAGTTCTTC
CATSDGQATYNEQFF
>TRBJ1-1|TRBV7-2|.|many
TGTGCCAGCAGCTTTCAGGGGACCGTCACTGAAGCTTTCTTT
CASSFQGTVTEAFF
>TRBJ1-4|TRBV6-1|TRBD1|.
TGTGCCAGCAGGGACAGGGTCAATGAAAAACTGTTTTTT
CASRDRVNEKLFF
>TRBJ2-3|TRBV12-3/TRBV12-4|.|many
TGTGCCAGCAGGCAGGGTCCAACGCAGTATTTT
CASRQGPTQYF
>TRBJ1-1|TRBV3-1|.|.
TGTGCCAGCAGCCGCCAGGCCTCGACTGTAGGTTTCTTT
CASSRQASTVGFF
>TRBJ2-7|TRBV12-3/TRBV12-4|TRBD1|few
TGTGCCAGCAGTCCCAGGACCGGGACAGGAACCTACGAGCAGTACTTC
CASSPRTGTGTYEQYF
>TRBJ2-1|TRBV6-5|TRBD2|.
TGTGCCAGCAGTTACTCCGGGGGGGGGTACAATGAGCAGTTCTTC
CASSYSGGGYNEQFF
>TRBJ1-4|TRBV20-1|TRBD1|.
TGCAGTGCTACCTCCTGGACAGGGGGCTTAGAAAAACTGTTTTTT
CSATSWTGGLEKLFF
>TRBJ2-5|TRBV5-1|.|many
TGCGCCAGCAGCCTGACGGGGAGGATAGTCCAAGAGACCCAGTACTTC
CASSLTGRIVQETQYF
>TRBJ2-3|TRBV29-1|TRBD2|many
TGCAGCGTTGAACTCCGGACTAGCGGGAGCACAGATACGCAGTATTTT
CSVELRTSGSTDTQYF
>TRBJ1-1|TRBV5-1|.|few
TGCGCCAGCGCAGCGGGGAGGAACACTGAAGCTTTCTTT
CASAAGRNTEAFF
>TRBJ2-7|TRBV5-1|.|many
TGCGCCAGCAGCCCACGGACGGACGCGGCACAGTACTTC
CASSPRTDAAQYF
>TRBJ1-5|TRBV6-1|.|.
TGTGCCAGCAGTGTTTTACTGGGGAGCAATCAGCCCCAGCATTTT
CASSVLLGSNQPQHF
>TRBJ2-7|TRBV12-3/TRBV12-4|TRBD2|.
TGTGCCAGCAGTCTGGGGGGACTAACGATCCACGAGCAGTACTTC
CASSLGGLTIHEQYF